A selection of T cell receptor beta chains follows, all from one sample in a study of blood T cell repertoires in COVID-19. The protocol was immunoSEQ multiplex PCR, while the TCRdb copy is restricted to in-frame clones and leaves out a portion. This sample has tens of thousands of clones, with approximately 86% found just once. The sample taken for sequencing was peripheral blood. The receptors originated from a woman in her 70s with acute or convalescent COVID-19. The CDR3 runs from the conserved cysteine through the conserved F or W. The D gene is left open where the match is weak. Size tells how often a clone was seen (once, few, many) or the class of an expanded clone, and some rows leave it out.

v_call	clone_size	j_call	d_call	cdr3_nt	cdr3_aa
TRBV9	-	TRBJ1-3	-	TGTGCCAGCAGCGTAGGACCAGGGGTGGTTGGAAACACCATATATTTT	CASSVGPGVVGNTIYF
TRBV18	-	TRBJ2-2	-	TGTGCCAGCTCCCGAGGGACTTCTGGGGAGCTGTTTTTT	CASSRGTSGELFF
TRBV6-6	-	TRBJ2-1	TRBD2	TGTGCCAGCAGACCTCCTAGCGGGAGTTTCTATGAGCAGTTCTTC	CASRPPSGSFYEQFF
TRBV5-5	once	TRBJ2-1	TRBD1	TGTGCCAGCAGCTTTGGTACAGGGGGCGTTTTACATGAGCAGTTCTTC	CASSFGTGGVLHEQFF
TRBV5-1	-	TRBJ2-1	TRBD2	TGCGCCAGCACCCTAGGGACTAGCGGATACAATGAGCAGTTCTTC	CASTLGTSGYNEQFF
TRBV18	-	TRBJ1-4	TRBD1	TGTGCCAGCTCACCACTACAGGGGAATAATGAAAAACTGTTTTTT	CASSPLQGNNEKLFF
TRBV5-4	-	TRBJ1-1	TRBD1	TGTGCCAGCCGCAGGGACAGGAACACTGAAGCTTTCTTT	CASRRDRNTEAFF
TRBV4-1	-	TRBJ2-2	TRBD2	TGCGCCAGCAGCCAGCCGACTAGCGGTACCGGGGAGCTGTTTTTT	CASSQPTSGTGELFF
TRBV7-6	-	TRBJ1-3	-	TGTGCCAGCAGCTTAGGCAGTGCAGGGGACGGAAACACCATATATTTT	CASSLGSAGDGNTIYF
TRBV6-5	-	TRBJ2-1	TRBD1	TGTGCCAGCAGTTACTCCCAGACAGGGGTCAATGAGCAGTTCTTC	CASSYSQTGVNEQFF
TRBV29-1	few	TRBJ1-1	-	TGCAGCGTTCGGGTGAACACTGAAGCTTTCTTT	CSVRVNTEAFF
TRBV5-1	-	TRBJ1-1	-	TGCGCCAGCAGCTTGGTACAGGGGAACACTGAAGCTTTCTTT	CASSLVQGNTEAFF
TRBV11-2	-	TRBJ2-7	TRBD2	TGTGCCAGCAGCTTAGGGAGCGGGGCCTCCTACGAGCAGTACTTC	CASSLGSGASYEQYF
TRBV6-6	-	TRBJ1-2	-	TGTGCCAGCAGTCGCAGAGGATCGACAGGAAAACCCGTCTATGGCTACACCTTC	CASSRRGSTGKPVYGYTF
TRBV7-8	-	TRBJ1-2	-	TGTGCCAGCAGCATAGGGCCAGGGTACACCTATGGCTACACCTTC	CASSIGPGYTYGYTF
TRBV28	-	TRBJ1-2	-	TGTGCCAGTACAGGGTTCTCGTACAGTTACACCTTC	CASTGFSYSYTF
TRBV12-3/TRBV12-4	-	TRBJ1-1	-	TGTGCCAGCAGTTTTGGCAGGAACACTGAAGCTTTCTTT	CASSFGRNTEAFF
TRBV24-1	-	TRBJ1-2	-	TGTGCCACCAGTTCAGGGTTAAATGGCTACACCTTC	CATSSGLNGYTF
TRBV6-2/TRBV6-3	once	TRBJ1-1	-	TGTGCCAGCAGTTGGCAGGGGACGGGTGAAGCTTTCTTT	CASSWQGTGEAFF